This T cell receptor beta chain was recorded in a study of tumor-infiltrating lymphocytes in localized non-small cell lung cancer. Across the study: Each patient gave resected tumor and non-adjacent uninvolved lung tissue.

Using immunoSEQ multiplex PCR, the repertoire was profiled, and TCRdb retains in-frame clones only, with some absent. The sample holds 8,500 to 9,500 clones, over 70% seen once. CDR1 is SGHRS and CDR2 is YFSETQ in the germline V gene. The V segment lost 0 bases and the J segment 5 bases; nucleotides outside the gene matches: 10. CDR3 size: 16 residues. The receptor's source is a human donor with non-small cell lung cancer. V gene TRBV5-1 combines with J gene TRBJ2-5; TRBD2 matches at 7 bases. The sample comprised uninvolved lung tissue not adjacent to the tumor. CDR3 region: CASSLGGSRQGETQYF. DNA for the CDR3: TGCGCCAGCAGCTTGGGCGGGAGCCGGCAAGGGGAGACCCAGTACTTC. Full variable domain (missing parts from reference TRBV5-1 and TRBJ2-5): KAGVTQTPRYLIKTRGQQVTLSCSPISGHRSVSWYQQTPGQGLQFLFEYFSETQRNKGNFPGRFSGRQFSNSRSEMNVSTLELGDSALYLCASSLGGSRQGETQYFGPGTRLLVL.